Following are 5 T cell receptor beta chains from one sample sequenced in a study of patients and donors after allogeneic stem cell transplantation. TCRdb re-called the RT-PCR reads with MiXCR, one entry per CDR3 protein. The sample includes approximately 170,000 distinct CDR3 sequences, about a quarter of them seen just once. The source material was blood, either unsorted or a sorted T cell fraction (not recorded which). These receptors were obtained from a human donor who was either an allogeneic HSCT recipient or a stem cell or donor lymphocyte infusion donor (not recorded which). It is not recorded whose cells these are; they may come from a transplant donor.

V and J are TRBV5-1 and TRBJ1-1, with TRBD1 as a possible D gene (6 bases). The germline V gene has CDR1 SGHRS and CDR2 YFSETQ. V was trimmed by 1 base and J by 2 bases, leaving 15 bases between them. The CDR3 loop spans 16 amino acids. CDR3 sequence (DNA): TGCGCCAGCAGCTTGACCATTGGGGGCACCAACACTGAAGCTTTCTTT. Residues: CASSLTIGGTNTEAFF.

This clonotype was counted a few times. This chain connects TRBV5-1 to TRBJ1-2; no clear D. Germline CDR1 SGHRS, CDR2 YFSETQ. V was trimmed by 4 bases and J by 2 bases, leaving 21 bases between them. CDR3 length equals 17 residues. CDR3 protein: CASSPDPFLGLNYGYTF. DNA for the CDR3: TGCGCCAGCAGCCCGGACCCTTTCCTCGGTCTAAACTATGGCTACACCTTC.

Here the CDR3 reads CASSEEDIVKKVAKNIQYF. The CDR3 DNA is TGTGCCAGCAGTGAAGAGGACATTGTTAAGAAAGTAGCCAAAAACATTCAGTACTTC. This chain connects TRBV6-1 to TRBJ2-4; tentatively, D is TRBD1 (5 bases). Trimming removed 1 base at V and 0 bases at J, with 19 bases between. This CDR3 is 19 amino acids long. The V gene's germline CDR1 is MNHNS and CDR2 SASEGT.

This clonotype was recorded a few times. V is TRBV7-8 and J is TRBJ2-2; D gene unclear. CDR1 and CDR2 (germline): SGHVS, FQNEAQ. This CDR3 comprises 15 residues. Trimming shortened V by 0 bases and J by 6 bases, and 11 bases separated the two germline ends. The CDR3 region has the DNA TGTGCCAGCAGCTTAGCAATGGCCGGGCCCGGGGAGCTGTTTTTT. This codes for CASSLAMAGPGELFF.

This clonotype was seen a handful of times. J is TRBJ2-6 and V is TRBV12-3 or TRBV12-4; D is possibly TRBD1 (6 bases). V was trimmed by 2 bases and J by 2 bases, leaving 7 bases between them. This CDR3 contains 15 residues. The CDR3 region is CASSLRQAGANVLTF. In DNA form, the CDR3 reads TGTGCCAGCAGTTTAAGACAGGCTGGGGCCAACGTCCTGACTTTC.